The T cell receptor (beta chain) under discussion was sequenced for a study of tumor and adjacent non-tumor tissue in lung cancer. Study outcomes and limitations: In normal lung, the top 100 clones were significantly more dominant than in tumor.

Germline V gene sequence: CDR1 SQVTM, CDR2 ANQGSEA. The CDR3 sequence is 12 residues long. V was cut by 6 bases and J by 3 bases, with 11 bases left in between. No cell sorting was done before RNA was extracted from the tissue. On this clonotype itself: The target antigen is unknown. This likely comes from a read error, as the CDR3 has no conserved phenylalanine or tryptophan at its end.

TCRbeta libraries were built with three rounds of nested PCR, modified from ARM-PCR. TCRdb reanalysed the multiplex PCR reads using MiXCR and keeps one entry per CDR3 protein. The sample comprises around 210,000 distinct CDR3 sequences, 70% to 75% of which are singletons, and under 30% rests with the top ten. The V gene is TRBV29-1, the J gene TRBJ1-1; D perhaps matches TRBD1 (6 bases). The sequence was collected from a man in his sixties with non-small cell lung cancer. The sample consisted of lung tumor tissue. The CDR3 nucleotides are TGCAGCGTAAACGAGGGGGACACTGAAGCTTTCCTT. It translates to CSVNEGDTEAFL.